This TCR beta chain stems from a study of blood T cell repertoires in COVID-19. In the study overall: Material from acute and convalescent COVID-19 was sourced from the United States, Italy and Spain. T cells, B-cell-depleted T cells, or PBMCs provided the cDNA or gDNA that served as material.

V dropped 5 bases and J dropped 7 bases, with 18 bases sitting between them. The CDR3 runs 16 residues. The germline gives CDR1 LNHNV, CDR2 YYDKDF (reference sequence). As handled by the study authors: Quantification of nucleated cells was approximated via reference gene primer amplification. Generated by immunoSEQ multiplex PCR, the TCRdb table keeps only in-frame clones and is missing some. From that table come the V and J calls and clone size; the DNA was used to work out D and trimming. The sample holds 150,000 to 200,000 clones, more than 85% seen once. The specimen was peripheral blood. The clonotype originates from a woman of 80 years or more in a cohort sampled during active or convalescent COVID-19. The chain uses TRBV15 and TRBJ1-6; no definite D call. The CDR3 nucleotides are TGTGCCACCAGCGTCACGCCCCGATATGCGAATTCACCCCTCCACTTT. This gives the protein CATSVTPRYANSPLHF.